The 5 T cell receptor beta chains reported below all come from one sample, sequenced in a study of graft-versus-host responses after intestinal transplantation. These receptors have no identified antigens. Profiled with immunoSEQ multiplex PCR; TCRdb holds only in-frame clones, not every one. The repertoire holds tens of thousands of clones, with roughly 92% as singletons. This material consisted of unstimulated CD8+ T cells sorted from spleen or lymph node cells, taken before transplant. The source of these receptors is a human donor who was the organ donor for an intestinal transplant.

CDR3 coding DNA: TGTGCCAGCAGCTTAAAGAGACTAGCGGGAGGGCCTAGCTACAATGAGCAGTTCTTC. Its translation is CASSLKRLAGGPSYNEQFF. V and J are TRBV11-2 and TRBJ2-1; TRBD2 aligns across 14 bases. The CDR3 length is 19 residues. The germline gives CDR1 SGHAT, CDR2 FQNNGV. V trimming: 2 bases; J trimming: 3 bases; junction bases outside the gene matches: 9.

This chain connects TRBV4-1 to TRBJ2-7; TRBD2 agrees at 9 bases. The junction had 6 bases not matched to a gene; V was cut back by 5 bases and J by 1 base. CDR3 length: 15 amino acids. CDR1 and CDR2 (germline): MGHRA, YSYEKL. CDR3 protein: CASSWTSARSYEQYF. In nucleotides, the CDR3 is TGCGCCAGCAGCTGGACTAGCGCTCGATCCTACGAGCAGTACTTC.

The gene calls are TRBV5-5 and TRBJ2-2; D may be TRBD1 or TRBD2 (5 bases each). V dropped 4 bases and J dropped 1 base, with 20 bases sitting between them. CDR1 SGHKS and CDR2 YYEKEE come from the germline V gene (reference sequence). This CDR3 is 18 amino acids long. The CDR3 nucleotides read TGTGCCAGCAGCCTCCTCCTCTTCCGGGACCTGAACACCGGGGAGCTGTTTTTT. Its translation: CASSLLLFRDLNTGELFF.

V gene TRBV27 combines with J gene TRBJ1-4, with 7 bases fitting TRBD1. Germline CDR1 reads MNHEY; CDR2 reads SMNVEV (reference sequence). The CDR3 has 14 amino acids. J was trimmed by 5 bases and V by 7 bases; bases with no gene match: 7. The CDR3, as DNA: TGTGCCAGCAAACAACAGGGGTTGAATGAAAAACTGTTTTTT. It is translated as CASKQQGLNEKLFF.

In the case of this clone: Other DNA sequences in this specimen translate into the identical CDR3. The chain is built from TRBV27 and TRBJ2-2; the D is unclear. CDR3 length equals 13 residues. The V end lost 3 bases, the J end lost 4 bases, and 6 bases lay between the germline ends. Germline V CDR1 and CDR2: MNHEY, SMNVEV (reference sequence). CDR3 nucleotides: TGTGCCAGCAGTTTGTCCGGCACCGGGGAGCTGTTTTTT. Protein: CASSLSGTGELFF.